The 11 T cell receptor beta chains presented below share a single source sample, sequenced in a study of beta chain features in type 1 diabetes. Their target antigens are unknown. Expressed TCRB transcripts were sequenced, since all the RNA that had been isolated was reverse transcribed. Measured with immunoSEQ multiplex PCR; TCRdb has only the in-frame clones, and not every one. The sample includes 200,000 to 300,000 clones, more than 11% of them seen just once. Findings of the study overall: Shorter TCRB CDR3s, moderately but significantly so, were found in Type 1 diabetes patients in all four CD4+ subsets.

Sample: naive CD4+ T cells from blood. These receptors were collected from a man aged 25-40 years with type 1 diabetes.

This chain uses TRBV10-3 with TRBJ2-1; a weak D match, TRBD1 (6 bases). Trimming pared 11 bases from V and 6 bases from J, leaving 20 bases between. Germline V gene data show CDR1 as ENHRY and CDR2 as SYGVKD. The CDR3 loop spans 14 amino acids. The CDR3 coding sequence is TGTGCCGCCGACAAGGGGGAAGGGGGCAATGAGCAGTTCTTC. Amino acids: CAADKGEGGNEQFF.

V usage is TRBV7-8 and J usage is TRBJ2-7; tentative D call: TRBD2 (6 bases). The germline gives CDR1 SGHVS, CDR2 FQNEAQ. With 4 bases removed from V and 4 bases from J, the gap between germline ends came to 11 bases. The CDR3 loop spans 13 amino acids. CDR3 residues: CASSSGTDYEQYF. CDR3 nucleotides: TGTGCCAGCAGCTCCGGGACTGATTACGAGCAGTACTTC.

This clone was counted only a few times. The chain is built from TRBV30 and TRBJ1-4; TRBD1 might be the D (5 bases). Germline-derived CDR1 and CDR2 are GTSNPN and SVGIG (reference sequence). V gave up 1 base and J gave up 8 bases, with 11 bases separating them. The CDR3 has 13 residues. CDR3 in amino acids: CAWSGGSGEKLFF. The CDR3 DNA follows: TGTGCCTGGAGTGGGGGCTCTGGGGAAAAACTGTTTTTT.

This chain connects TRBV30 to TRBJ2-1; 13 bases agree with TRBD2. J lost 16 bases, V lost 1 base, and 7 bases had no gene match. The CDR3 extends over 13 amino acids. Germline V CDR1 and CDR2: GTSNPN, SVGIG (reference sequence). The DNA for the CDR3 is TGTGCCTGGAGTGCAGGGACTAGCGGGATCTTATTCTTC. It specifies CAWSAGTSGILFF.

The chain joins TRBV29-1 to TRBJ2-1, with 9 nucleotides matching TRBD2. Germline CDR1 reads SQVTM; CDR2 reads ANQGSEA. V lost 1 base, J lost 1 base, and 2 bases stayed unmatched. This CDR3 is built from 15 residues. The CDR3 region is CSVEGRGGSYNEQFF. CDR3 coding DNA: TGCAGCGTTGAAGGGCGGGGGGGGTCCTACAATGAGCAGTTCTTC.

In this sample, this clone turned up a few times. V usage is TRBV5-1 and J usage is TRBJ2-5; TRBD1 agrees at 7 bases. Germline V gives CDR1 SGHRS, CDR2 YFSETQ. The CDR3 consists of 14 residues. The V segment lost 2 bases and the J segment 4 bases; nucleotides outside the gene matches: 5. CDR3 sequence (DNA): TGCGCCAGCAGCTTATCGGCAGGGGGAGAGACCCAGTACTTC. This translates into CASSLSAGGETQYF.

This clone has more than one count but fewer than ten. The chain has TRBV14 and TRBJ2-7, with D tentatively TRBD2 (5 bases). Germline lookup yields CDR1 SGHDN and CDR2 FVKESK. CDR3 size: 13 residues. Trimming removed 1 base from V and 2 bases from J, with 6 bases in between. CDR3 in amino acids: CASSQVGAYEQYF. The CDR3 DNA reads as TGTGCCAGCAGCCAAGTCGGGGCCTACGAGCAGTACTTC.

There are a few counts of this clone. The chain combines TRBV14 with TRBJ2-5; D may be TRBD1 (6 bases). Trimming removed 4 bases at V and 2 bases at J, with 11 bases between. Germline values: CDR1 SGHDN, CDR2 FVKESK. This CDR3 spans 14 amino acids. The CDR3 DNA reads TGTGCCAGCAGCCTTTACAGGGATCAAGAGACCCAGTACTTC. Residues: CASSLYRDQETQYF.

The V and J genes are TRBV19 and TRBJ2-7; a weak D match, TRBD1 (5 bases). Germline V gene sequence: CDR1 LNHDA, CDR2 SQIVND (reference sequence). The germline V and J ends were trimmed by 5 bases and 2 bases, with 10 bases remaining between them. The CDR3 spans 13 residues. CDR3 loop: CASSPPGTYEQYF. The DNA for the CDR3 is TGTGCCAGTAGTCCCCCAGGGACCTACGAGCAGTACTTC.

This clone was counted between two and nine times. The V gene is TRBV2, the J gene TRBJ1-5, with D hard to call. With 5 bases removed from V and 5 bases from J, the gap between germline ends came to 10 bases. The CDR3 spans 13 residues. Germline assignment: CDR1 SNHLY and CDR2 FYNNEI. The CDR3 spells CASSPSQYQPQHF. The CDR3 region has the DNA TGTGCCAGCAGTCCCTCACAGTATCAGCCCCAGCATTTT.

The chain is built from TRBV30 and TRBJ1-2, with TRBD1 matching 8 bases. The CDR3 is 15 amino acids. Germline CDR1 GTSNPN, CDR2 SVGIG (reference sequence). J lost 7 bases, V lost 8 bases, and 18 bases had no gene match. The chain's CDR3 is CARSNRGAVSGGYTF. In DNA, the CDR3 is TGTGCCAGAAGCAACAGGGGGGCTGTATCGGGTGGCTACACCTTC. Based on the CDR3 plus reference TRBV30 and TRBJ1-2, the full variable domain is SQTIHQWPATLVQPVGSPLSLECTVEGTSNPNLYWYRQAAGRGLQLLFYSVGIGQISSEVPQNLSASRPQDRQFILSSKKLLLSDSGFYLCARSNRGAVSGGYTFGSGTRLTVV.